These 20 T cell receptor beta chains were all obtained from the same sample, sequenced in a study of CD8 T cells in ankylosing spondylitis. TCRdb analysed the 5' RACE reads with MiXCR anew, one entry per CDR3 protein. The sample yields roughly 130,000 distinct CDR3 sequences, around 8.5% seen once. The sequencing input was blood, either unsorted or a sorted T cell fraction (not recorded which). The receptors derive from a male donor with ankylosing spondylitis or in good health (not recorded which).

This clonotype was found many times. V and J are TRBV10-3 and TRBJ2-5; 9 positions agree with TRBD2. Germline lookup yields CDR1 ENHRY and CDR2 SYGVKD. CDR3 length equals 15 residues. V shed 0 bases, J shed 4 bases, and the junction held 3 bases outside the gene matches. The CDR3 bases are TGTGCCATCAGTGAGTCGAGCGGGAGGTCAGAGACCCAGTACTTC. This encodes CAISESSGRSETQYF.

This clonotype was seen at least ten times. The V and J genes are TRBV6-1 and TRBJ2-7; 12 bases are a match to TRBD2. Germline V lookup: CDR1 MNHNS, CDR2 SASEGT. CDR3 length equals 15 residues. Trimming removed 5 bases from V and 1 base from J; junction bases left unmatched: 3. In nucleotides, the CDR3 is TGTGCCAGCAGTCTAGCGGGAGGGCCTTCCTACGAGCAGTACTTC. Translating gives CASSLAGGPSYEQYF.

This clonotype has just a few counts. The V gene is TRBV6-2 or TRBV6-3, the J gene TRBJ2-1; 13 bases are shared with TRBD2. CDR3 size: 15 residues. J gave up 10 bases and V 7 bases, and 10 bases lay outside the gene matches. CDR1 MNHEY and CDR2 SVGEGT come from the germline V gene. The CDR3 loop is CASNPTSGRAREQFF. CDR3 in DNA: TGTGCCAGCAATCCTACTAGCGGGAGGGCGAGGGAGCAGTTCTTC.

The V gene is TRBV19, the J gene TRBJ2-6; perhaps D is TRBD1 or TRBD2 (5 bases each). Germline CDR1 and CDR2: LNHDA and SQIVND (reference sequence). The ends were cut back, 1 base at V and 0 bases at J, with 7 bases in the middle. This CDR3 comprises 16 residues. This CDR3 reads CASSIVGTSGANVLTF. The CDR3 DNA sequence: TGTGCCAGTAGTATAGTCGGGACCTCTGGGGCCAACGTCCTGACTTTC.

This clonotype was picked up many times. The V gene is TRBV20-1, the J gene TRBJ1-3; D might be TRBD1 (5 bases). This CDR3 is built from 13 residues. Trimming pared 1 base from V and 4 bases from J, leaving 8 bases between. Germline V lookup: CDR1 DFQATT, CDR2 SNEGSKA (reference sequence). The CDR3: CSARVGGGNTIYF. CDR3 nucleotides: TGCAGTGCTAGAGTGGGGGGAGGAAACACCATATATTTT.

This clonotype appeared many times. The rearrangement links TRBV28 to TRBJ1-1; no reliable D call. Deletions cut 5 bases from V and 6 bases from J, with 19 bases between. CDR3 length equals 15 residues. CDR1 is MDHEN and CDR2 is SYDVKM in the germline V gene. CDR3 region: CASSPVDDLESEAFF. CDR3 DNA: TGTGCCAGCAGTCCCGTCGATGATCTAGAATCTGAAGCTTTCTTT.

This clonotype was seen many times. The CDR3 spells CASSLDRGLYEQYF. The CDR3 DNA reads as TGTGCCAGCAGCTTGGACAGGGGGTTATACGAGCAGTACTTC. The rearrangement uses TRBV7-9 and TRBJ2-7; TRBD1 aligns across 10 bases. The CDR3 extends over 14 amino acids. From germline, CDR1 is SEHNR and CDR2 FQNEAQ (reference sequence). J gave up 4 bases and V 3 bases, and 3 bases lay outside the gene matches.

This clonotype has at least ten counts. The gene calls are TRBV28 and TRBJ2-3; D might be TRBD1 (5 bases). The germline V and J ends were trimmed by 2 bases and 2 bases, with 11 bases remaining between them. CDR1 is MDHEN, CDR2 SYDVKM, per germline. The length of the CDR3 is 15 residues. This CDR3 is CASSLDGAATDTQYF. The DNA for the CDR3 is TGTGCCAGCAGTTTAGATGGGGCGGCCACAGATACGCAGTATTTT.

This clonotype has at least ten counts. The CDR3 sequence: CASSLVPEAGTEAFF. The DNA of the CDR3 is TGTGCCAGCAGCTTAGTCCCGGAGGCGGGCACTGAAGCTTTCTTT. The gene calls are TRBV7-2 and TRBJ1-1; D unresolved. V shed 1 base and J shed 4 bases, with 13 bases lying between them. Germline V gives CDR1 SGHTA, CDR2 FQGNSA. The length of the CDR3 is 15 residues.

A remark on this clonotype: One junction end does not reproduce the germline sequence, and a read error may be involved. This chain uses TRBV20-1 with TRBJ1-2; TRBD1 matches at 9 bases. There are 16 residues in the CDR3. Per germline, CDR1 DFQATT and CDR2 SNEGSKA (reference sequence). In nucleotides, the CDR3 is TGCTGTGCTAGAAGGGACAGGGTCCTTAGGGAGCCCGGGGCCACCTTC. It is translated as CCARRDRVLREPGATF.

The CDR3 bases are TGTGCCAGCCCATTGGTTGAGACCCAGTACTTC. Its translation: CASPLVETQYF. This sequence joins TRBV6-4 and TRBJ2-5; D is ambiguous. V was shortened by 8 bases and J by 5 bases, with 9 bases between the two germline ends. Germline V CDR1 and CDR2: MRHNA, SNTAGT. This CDR3 region has 11 residues.

The table lists this clonotype with a few counts. V is TRBV20-1 and J is TRBJ2-1; D possibly corresponds to TRBD2 (6 bases). Germline loops: CDR1 DFQATT, CDR2 SNEGSKA (reference sequence). V was shortened by 0 bases and J by 4 bases, with 16 bases between the two germline ends. This CDR3 has 16 residues. CDR3 in DNA: TGCAGTGCTAGAGATGTATCTAGCGTAAGATACAATGAGCAGTTCTTC. Encoded protein: CSARDVSSVRYNEQFF.

This clonotype was found many times. J is TRBJ2-1 and V is TRBV12-3 or TRBV12-4; D is possibly TRBD2 (5 bases). V was cut by 6 bases and J by 10 bases, with 16 bases left in between. This CDR3 is 13 amino acids long. The CDR3 spells CASSPRGSFEQFF. CDR3 in DNA: TGTGCCAGCAGCCCTAGAGGGTCCTTCGAGCAGTTCTTC.

This clonotype was observed a handful of times. V usage is TRBV20-1 and J usage is TRBJ2-1; the D gene is possibly TRBD1 (6 bases). This CDR3 has 13 residues. Germline CDR1 and CDR2: DFQATT and SNEGSKA (reference sequence). Trimming shortened V by 2 bases and J by 5 bases, and 10 bases separated the two germline ends. In DNA, the CDR3 is TGCAGTGCTAGATTGGGGGCTGACAATGAGCAGTTCTTC. Amino acid sequence: CSARLGADNEQFF.

V gene TRBV30 combines with J gene TRBJ2-5, with D maybe TRBD1 (5 bases). Germline lookup yields CDR1 GTSNPN and CDR2 SVGIG (reference sequence). With 2 bases removed from V and 9 bases from J, the gap between germline ends came to 16 bases. The CDR3 runs to 13 residues. This chain's CDR3 is CAWSQDTTRAQYF. The CDR3 bases are TGTGCCTGGAGTCAGGACACCACAAGGGCCCAGTACTTC.

This clonotype was counted many times. V usage is TRBV5-1 and J usage is TRBJ1-6; no clear D gene. The CDR3 consists of 17 residues. Germline values: CDR1 SGHRS, CDR2 YFSETQ. V lost 2 bases and J lost 0, with 12 bases in between. The CDR3 protein is CASSLSTASSYNSPLHF. For the CDR3, the DNA is TGCGCCAGCAGCTTATCGACCGCGAGCTCCTATAATTCACCCCTCCACTTT.

This clonotype was detected many times. The chain is built from TRBV4-3 and TRBJ2-3, with 8 positions matching TRBD2. V lost 0 bases and J lost 4; bases outside the gene matches: 3. Germline-derived CDR1 and CDR2 are LGHNA and YSLEER. The CDR3 loop spans 15 amino acids. CDR3 in DNA: TGCGCCAGCAGCCAAGATCCGGGGGGGGCAGATACGCAGTATTTT. This sequence encodes CASSQDPGGADTQYF.

This clonotype was detected only a few times. This sequence joins TRBV4-3 and TRBJ2-3, with TRBD1 matching over 7 bases. This CDR3 comprises 16 residues. J lost 0 bases, V lost 5 bases, and 8 bases had no gene match. The germline gives CDR1 LGHNA, CDR2 YSLEER. CDR3 residues: CASSSRGTASTDTQYF. CDR3 DNA: TGCGCCAGCAGCTCACGAGGGACAGCTAGCACAGATACGCAGTATTTT.

This clonotype was seen only a few times. V is TRBV7-2 and J is TRBJ2-5; 12 positions match TRBD2. V lost 4 bases, J lost 5 bases, and 5 bases stayed unmatched. The CDR3 covers 15 residues. The germline CDR1 and CDR2 sequences are SGHTA and FQGNSA. CDR3 protein: CASSSGLAGWETQYF. CDR3 in DNA: TGTGCCAGCAGCTCGGGACTAGCGGGTTGGGAGACCCAGTACTTC.

This chain joins TRBV20-1 and TRBJ1-6; the D gene is possibly TRBD1 (6 bases). CDR3 length: 19 amino acids. V lost 0 bases and J 4 bases, leaving 22 bases between the germline ends. Germline-derived CDR1 and CDR2 are DFQATT and SNEGSKA (reference sequence). The CDR3 loop is CSARDYRDPSSYYNSPLHF. DNA for the CDR3: TGCAGTGCTAGAGACTACAGGGACCCGAGCTCCTATTATAATTCACCCCTCCACTTT.